The 23 T cell receptor beta chains below all came from one sample that was sequenced in a study of early T cells in non-severe SARS-CoV-2 infection. TCRdb processed the 5' RACE reads anew with MiXCR; each CDR3 protein has one entry. The sample includes just over 95,000 distinct CDR3 sequences, about 10% of them seen just once. The sample here was whole blood, taken at baseline. The receptors shown here come from an adult who was a healthcare worker with PCR-confirmed SARS-CoV-2 infection or an uninfected control (not recorded which).

This clonotype showed up just a few times. The gene calls are TRBV12-3 or TRBV12-4 and TRBJ1-4; D might be TRBD1 (6 bases). This CDR3 has 14 residues. V lost 6 bases and J lost 7, with 15 bases in between. CDR3 in amino acids: CASRGGRDFEKLFF. CDR3 nucleotide sequence: TGTGCCAGCAGGGGGGGCAGGGACTTTGAAAAACTGTTTTTT.

This clonotype has ten or more counts. V and J are TRBV20-1 and TRBJ2-1; D is uncertain. V was clipped by 0 bases and J by 4 bases, with 16 bases between them. CDR3 length equals 16 residues. Germline-derived CDR1 and CDR2 are DFQATT and SNEGSKA (reference sequence). The DNA for the CDR3 is TGCAGTGCTAGAGATGAGCGCACGGGTCTGTACAATGAGCAGTTCTTC. Its translation: CSARDERTGLYNEQFF.

This clonotype was counted between two and nine times. The rearrangement uses TRBV2 and TRBJ2-3; TRBD1 or TRBD2 may be the D gene (5 bases each). Germline CDR1 and CDR2: SNHLY and FYNNEI. Between the trimmed V and J ends, which lost 5 bases and 2 bases, there was a span of 8 bases. There are 13 residues in the CDR3. The CDR3 region is CASSQGDTDTQYF. The CDR3 nucleotides read TGTGCCAGCAGTCAGGGAGACACAGATACGCAGTATTTT.

This clonotype was picked up a small number of times. V and J are TRBV11-2 and TRBJ2-1, with TRBD2 matching over 11 bases. Trimming at V came to 1 base and at J to 5 bases, leaving 1 base not matched to a gene. This CDR3 comprises 15 residues. CDR1 and CDR2 (germline): SGHAT, FQNNGV. The CDR3 DNA follows: TGTGCCAGCAGCTTAGGGGGACTAGCGGACAATGAGCAGTTCTTC. The encoded protein is CASSLGGLADNEQFF.

This clonotype was seen more than once but under ten times. This chain joins TRBV7-9 and TRBJ2-1; tentatively, D is TRBD2 (6 bases). The CDR3 consists of 15 residues. The germline V and J ends were trimmed by 1 base and 12 bases, with 19 bases remaining between them. The germline CDR1 and CDR2 sequences are SEHNR and FQNEAQ (reference sequence). The CDR3 DNA is TGTGCCAGCAGCTTAGAGGCGGGGTTAACCGGGTGGCAGTTCTTC. Translation gives CASSLEAGLTGWQFF.

This clonotype was observed many times. The chain carries TRBV7-6 and TRBJ2-2; TRBD2 matches at 13 bases. The CDR3 loop spans 19 amino acids. Trimming cost V 6 bases and J 4 bases; bases outside gene matches: 14. The germline gives CDR1 SGHVS, CDR2 FNYEAQ. For the CDR3, the DNA is TGTGCCAGCAGTCCAGTCATACTAGCGGGAGGGATGTTCACCGGGGAGCTGTTTTTT. Amino acids: CASSPVILAGGMFTGELFF.

This clonotype has a handful of counts. This rearrangement joins TRBV7-2 to TRBJ2-5; D remains unclear. Germline values: CDR1 SGHTA, CDR2 FQGNSA. Trimming stripped 10 bases from V and 2 bases from J, with 11 bases between. The CDR3 contains 12 residues. This CDR3 is CATDKLQETQYF. The CDR3 DNA follows: TGTGCCACCGACAAACTACAAGAGACCCAGTACTTC.

This clonotype was seen at least ten times. V gene TRBV5-1 combines with J gene TRBJ1-1; D call uncertain. This CDR3 has 14 amino acids. The V and J ends lost 5 bases and 0 bases respectively, with 11 bases between them. Germline CDR1 reads SGHRS; CDR2 reads YFSETQ. The CDR3 DNA sequence: TGCGCCAGCAGAGTCGAACAGTTGAACACTGAAGCTTTCTTT. Protein: CASRVEQLNTEAFF.

This chain links TRBV20-1 with TRBJ2-2; 10 nucleotides match TRBD1. The CDR3 length is 16 residues. From germline, CDR1 is DFQATT and CDR2 SNEGSKA (reference sequence). The junction had 8 bases not matched to a gene; V was cut back by 0 bases and J by 7 bases. CDR3 nucleotides: TGCAGTGCTAGAGATCTCGGGACAGGGGTTTTCGGGGAGCTGTTTTTT. This sequence encodes CSARDLGTGVFGELFF.

This chain joins TRBV2 and TRBJ2-2; D is unresolved. Germline CDR1 SNHLY, CDR2 FYNNEI. The V gene lost 3 bases and the J gene lost 0 bases, with 5 bases spanning the gap. This CDR3 has 14 amino acids. In DNA form, the CDR3 reads TGTGCCAGCAGTGATAGCACGAACACCGGGGAGCTGTTTTTT. This translates into CASSDSTNTGELFF.

This clonotype was counted a few times. The chain carries TRBV29-1 and TRBJ1-2, with 8 bases matching TRBD1. The CDR3 spans 17 residues. With 6 bases clipped from V and 0 bases from J, the junction kept 15 bases outside the gene matches. Germline loops: CDR1 SQVTM, CDR2 ANQGSEA. CDR3 nucleotide sequence: TGCAGCGTAGTGAAGTGGAGACAGGGGATCCCTAACTATGGCTACACCTTC. Amino acids: CSVVKWRQGIPNYGYTF.

The table lists this clonotype with many counts. This rearrangement joins TRBV20-1 to TRBJ2-7; D gene uncertain. Germline CDR1 is DFQATT and CDR2 is SNEGSKA (reference sequence). There are 13 residues in the CDR3. Deletions cut 3 bases from V and 3 bases from J, with 12 bases between. For the CDR3, the DNA is TGCAGTGCTAGTTTGGGCGCAAACTACGAGCAGTACTTC. This sequence encodes CSASLGANYEQYF.

There are a few counts of this clonotype. The rearrangement uses TRBV20-1 and TRBJ2-1, with TRBD2 matching 10 bases. From germline, CDR1 is DFQATT and CDR2 SNEGSKA (reference sequence). The length of the CDR3 is 17 residues. J was trimmed by 0 bases and V by 7 bases; bases with no gene match: 12. CDR3 sequence reads: CSVPTSGMGGSYNEQFF. In DNA form, the CDR3 reads TGCAGTGTTCCAACTAGCGGGATGGGAGGCTCCTACAATGAGCAGTTCTTC.

This clonotype was counted many times. The chain uses TRBV7-2 and TRBJ2-3, with TRBD2 matching 9 bases. Germline V gene sequence: CDR1 SGHTA, CDR2 FQGNSA. There are 15 residues in the CDR3. V lost 2 bases, J lost 2 bases, and 2 bases stayed unmatched. CDR3 in DNA: TGTGCCAGCAGCTTACTAGCGGGACCCACAGATACGCAGTATTTT. Residues: CASSLLAGPTDTQYF.

With regard to this clonotype: A clone one base away is much larger, so this may be a read error. V and J are TRBV5-1 and TRBJ1-3; D may be TRBD1 (5 bases). In germline, CDR1 is SGHRS, CDR2 YFSETQ. This CDR3 has 15 amino acids. The CDR3 reads CASSLSGGGGHTIYF. For the CDR3, the DNA is TGCGCCAGCAGCTTGAGCGGGGGAGGTGGACACACCATATATTTT.

This clonotype came up many times. The genes are TRBV6-6 and TRBJ2-5, with 11 bases fitting TRBD2. Germline loops: CDR1 MNHNY, CDR2 SVGAGI (reference sequence). V was clipped by 6 bases and J by 0 bases; unmatched bases: 12. The CDR3 has 18 amino acids. The CDR3 protein is CASSPGTSGSQYQETQYF. The DNA of the CDR3 is TGTGCCAGCAGCCCCGGGACTAGCGGTTCCCAGTACCAAGAGACCCAGTACTTC.

This clonotype was detected only a few times. The gene calls are TRBV20-1 and TRBJ2-7; D is uncertain. This CDR3 is built from 13 residues. Trimming cost V 5 bases and J 6 bases, with 17 bases left between them. CDR1 and CDR2 from the germline V gene are DFQATT and SNEGSKA (reference sequence). As DNA, the CDR3 is TGCAGTGCTGGTGACCGGGCCCTCGGCGAGCAGTACTTC. It translates to CSAGDRALGEQYF.

The sample holds a few counts of this clonotype. The chain joins TRBV7-9 to TRBJ1-4; 10 bases are a match to TRBD1. V dropped 5 bases and J dropped 8; count of bases not matched to a gene: 11. Germline V gives CDR1 SEHNR, CDR2 FQNEAQ (reference sequence). This CDR3 is 16 amino acids long. The CDR3 region has the DNA TGTGCCAGCAGCCCCAAGAACCGGGACAGGGGCGAAAAACTGTTTTTT. Protein sequence: CASSPKNRDRGEKLFF. Full variable domain (remainder filled in from reference TRBV7-9 and TRBJ1-4): DTGVSQNPRHKITKRGQNVTFRCDPISEHNRLYWYRQTLGQGPEFLTYFQNEAQLEKSRLLSDRFSAERPKGSFSTLEIQRTEQGDSAMYLCASSPKNRDRGEKLFFGSGTQLSVL.

This clonotype was detected ten times or more. The rearrangement uses TRBV6-2 or TRBV6-3 and TRBJ2-1, with D perhaps being TRBD1 or TRBD2 (5 bases each). Per germline, CDR1 MNHEY and CDR2 SVGEGT. The CDR3 length is 13 residues. Trimming removed 6 bases at V and 15 bases at J, with 21 bases between. CDR3 sequence: CASRQPIPGPSFF. The CDR3 DNA follows: TGTGCCAGCAGGCAACCTATCCCGGGACCGTCGTTCTTC.

This clonotype has a handful of counts. The J gene is TRBJ2-2, the V gene TRBV20-1; D gene ambiguous. V was shortened by 3 bases and J by 4 bases, with 12 bases between the two germline ends. Germline assignment: CDR1 DFQATT and CDR2 SNEGSKA (reference sequence). This CDR3 region has 14 residues. The DNA of the CDR3 is TGCAGTGCTAGGGAGCGCCCGAGCACCGGGGAGCTGTTTTTT. Translating gives CSARERPSTGELFF.

This clonotype was detected many times. The chain joins TRBV11-2 to TRBJ1-1; no clear D. The V end lost 4 bases, the J end lost 8 bases, and 8 bases lay between the germline ends. In germline, CDR1 is SGHAT, CDR2 FQNNGV. The CDR3 is made up of 11 amino acids. The CDR3 DNA sequence: TGTGCCAGCAGCTCTTGGGCGGAAGCTTTCTTT. Translated: CASSSWAEAFF.

This clonotype was detected only a few times. The rearrangement joins TRBV20-1 to TRBJ2-3; TRBD2 agrees at 8 bases. This CDR3 comprises 14 residues. Losses at the gene ends were 0 bases for V and 5 bases for J; bases not matched to a gene: 4. CDR1 and CDR2 from the germline V gene are DFQATT and SNEGSKA (reference sequence). The DNA for the CDR3 is TGCAGTGCTAGAGAGCGGGGGGCGGGAGATACGCAGTATTTT. Translating gives CSARERGAGDTQYF.

This clonotype was recorded at least ten times. V is TRBV11-2 and J is TRBJ2-3; D remains unclear. Deletions cut 7 bases from V and 1 base from J, with 15 bases between. The length of the CDR3 is 15 residues. Germline V gene sequence: CDR1 SGHAT, CDR2 FQNNGV. DNA for the CDR3: TGTGCCAGCACCCCCTTCGCCAAGGGCACAGATACGCAGTATTTT. Amino acids: CASTPFAKGTDTQYF.